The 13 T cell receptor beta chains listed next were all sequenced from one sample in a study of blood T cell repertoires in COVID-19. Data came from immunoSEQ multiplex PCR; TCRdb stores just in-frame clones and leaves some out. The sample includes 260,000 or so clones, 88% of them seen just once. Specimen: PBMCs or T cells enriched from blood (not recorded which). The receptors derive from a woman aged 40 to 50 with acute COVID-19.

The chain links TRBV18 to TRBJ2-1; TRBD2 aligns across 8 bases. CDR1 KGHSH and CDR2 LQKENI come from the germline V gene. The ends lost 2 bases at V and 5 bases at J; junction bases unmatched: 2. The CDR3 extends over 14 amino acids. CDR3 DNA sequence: TGTGCCAGCTCACCAACTAGCGGAAACAATGAGCAGTTCTTC. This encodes CASSPTSGNNEQFF.

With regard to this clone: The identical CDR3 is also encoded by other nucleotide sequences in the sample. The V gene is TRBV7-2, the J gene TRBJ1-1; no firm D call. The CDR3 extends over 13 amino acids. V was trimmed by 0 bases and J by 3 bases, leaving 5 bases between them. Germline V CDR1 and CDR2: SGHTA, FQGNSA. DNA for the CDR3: TGTGCCAGCAGCTTAGCCGGGGACACTGAAGCTTTCTTT. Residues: CASSLAGDTEAFF.

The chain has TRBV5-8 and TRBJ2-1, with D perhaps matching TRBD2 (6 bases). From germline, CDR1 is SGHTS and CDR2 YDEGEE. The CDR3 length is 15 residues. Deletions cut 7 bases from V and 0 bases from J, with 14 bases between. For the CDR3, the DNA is TGTGCCAGCTGGCGCGGGGCCAGCTCCTACAATGAGCAGTTCTTC. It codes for CASWRGASSYNEQFF.

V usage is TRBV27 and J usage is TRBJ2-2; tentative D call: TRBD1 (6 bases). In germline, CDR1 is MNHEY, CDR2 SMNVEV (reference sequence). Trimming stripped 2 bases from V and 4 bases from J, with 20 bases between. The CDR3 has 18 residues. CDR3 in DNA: TGTGCCAGCAGTTTAGAATCCCTCTTGTCAGGGGCCACCGGGGAGCTGTTTTTT. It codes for CASSLESLLSGATGELFF.

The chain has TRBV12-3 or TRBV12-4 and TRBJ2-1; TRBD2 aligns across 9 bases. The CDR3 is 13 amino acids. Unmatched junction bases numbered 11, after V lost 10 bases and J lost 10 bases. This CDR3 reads CATHPAGGGEQFF. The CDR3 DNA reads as TGTGCCACCCACCCAGCGGGAGGAGGCGAGCAGTTCTTC.

The CDR3 loop reads CATSDLLTAFWPQHF. For the CDR3, the DNA is TGTGCCACCAGTGATTTGTTGACAGCTTTCTGGCCCCAGCATTTT. This chain joins TRBV24-1 and TRBJ1-5, with a possible D match to TRBD1 (5 bases). Germline CDR1 reads KGHDR; CDR2 reads SFDVKD. Trimming removed 0 bases at V and 9 bases at J, with 14 bases between. The CDR3 extends over 15 amino acids.

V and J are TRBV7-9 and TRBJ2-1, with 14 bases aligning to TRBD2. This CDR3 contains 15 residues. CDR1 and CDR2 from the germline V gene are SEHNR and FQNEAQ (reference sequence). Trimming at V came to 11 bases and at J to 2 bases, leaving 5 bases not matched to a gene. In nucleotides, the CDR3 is TGTGCCTGCCGGACTAGCGGGAGGACCTACAATGAGCAGTTCTTC. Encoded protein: CACRTSGRTYNEQFF.

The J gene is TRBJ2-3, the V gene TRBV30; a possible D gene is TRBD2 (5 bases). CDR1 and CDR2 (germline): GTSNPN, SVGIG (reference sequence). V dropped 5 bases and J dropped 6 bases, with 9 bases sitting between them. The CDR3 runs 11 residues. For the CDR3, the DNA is TGTGCCTGGGGACTCAGTGATACGCAGTATTTT. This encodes CAWGLSDTQYF.

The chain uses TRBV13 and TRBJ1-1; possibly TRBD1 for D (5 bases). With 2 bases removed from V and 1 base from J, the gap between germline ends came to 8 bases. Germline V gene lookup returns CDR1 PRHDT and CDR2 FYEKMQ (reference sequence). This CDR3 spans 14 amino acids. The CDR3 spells CASSLPTANTEAFF. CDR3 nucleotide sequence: TGTGCCAGCAGCTTACCGACAGCGAACACTGAAGCTTTCTTT.

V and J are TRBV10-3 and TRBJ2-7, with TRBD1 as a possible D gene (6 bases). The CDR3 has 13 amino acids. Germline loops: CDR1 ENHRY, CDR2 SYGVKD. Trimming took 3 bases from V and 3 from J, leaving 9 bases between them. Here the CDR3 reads CAISEGRGYEQYV. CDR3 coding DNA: TGTGCCATCAGTGAAGGCAGGGGCTACGAGCAGTACGTC.

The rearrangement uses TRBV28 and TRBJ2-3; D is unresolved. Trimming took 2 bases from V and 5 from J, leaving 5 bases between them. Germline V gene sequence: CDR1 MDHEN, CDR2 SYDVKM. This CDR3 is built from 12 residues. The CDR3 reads CASSLAQDTQYF. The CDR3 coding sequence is TGTGCCAGCAGTTTAGCACAAGATACGCAGTATTTT.

Here the CDR3 DNA reads TGTGCCAGCAGTTACCCGGGACACCCTGAAGCTTTCTTT. Translating gives CASSYPGHPEAFF. The gene calls are TRBV6-6 and TRBJ1-1; the D gene is possibly TRBD1 (6 bases). This CDR3 region has 13 residues. Trimming removed 2 bases at V and 6 bases at J, with 10 bases between. Germline values: CDR1 MNHNY, CDR2 SVGAGI (reference sequence).

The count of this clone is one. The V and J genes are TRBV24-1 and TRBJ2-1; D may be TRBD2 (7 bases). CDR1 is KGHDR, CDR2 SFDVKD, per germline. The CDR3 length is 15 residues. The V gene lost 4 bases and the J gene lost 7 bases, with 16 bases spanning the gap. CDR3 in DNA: TGTGCCACCAGTGACCGTCGGGGGGCGGCTAATGAGCAGTTCTTC. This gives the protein CATSDRRGAANEQFF.